The sample holds a few counts of the clone carrying this T cell receptor beta chain. Germline V CDR1 and CDR2: DFQATT, SNEGSKA (reference sequence). V was pared by 0 bases and J by 4 bases, with 16 bases between. The CDR3 sequence is 17 residues long. MiXCR, applied by TCRdb to the RT-PCR reads, yields one record per CDR3 protein. The sample includes hundreds of thousands of distinct CDR3 sequences, around 14% of them seen just once. The rearrangement links TRBV20-1 to TRBJ1-6, with D unresolved. This receptor was identified in a female donor in good health, serving as a healthy control. The sample was memory CD4+ T cells from blood. The CDR3, as DNA: TGCAGTGCTAGAGAGCTCCGGGCCCCGTCATATAATTCACCCCTCCACTTT. Its translation: CSARELRAPSYNSPLHF.